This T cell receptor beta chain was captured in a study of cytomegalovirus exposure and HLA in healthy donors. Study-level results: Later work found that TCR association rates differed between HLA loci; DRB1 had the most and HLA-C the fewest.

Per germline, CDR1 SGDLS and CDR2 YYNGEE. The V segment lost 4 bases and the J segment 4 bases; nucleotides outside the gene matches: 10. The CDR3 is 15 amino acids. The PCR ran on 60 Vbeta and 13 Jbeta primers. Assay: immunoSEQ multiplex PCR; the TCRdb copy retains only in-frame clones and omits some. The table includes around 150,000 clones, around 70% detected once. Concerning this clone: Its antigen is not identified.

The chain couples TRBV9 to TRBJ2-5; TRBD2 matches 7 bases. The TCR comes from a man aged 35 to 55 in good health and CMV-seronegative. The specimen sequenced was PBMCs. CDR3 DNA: TGTGCCAGCAGCCCCAGCGGGGTAACATTAGAGACCCAGTACTTC. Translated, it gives CASSPSGVTLETQYF.